This T cell receptor beta chain was captured by sequencing in a study of beta chain features in type 1 diabetes. Remarks on this clone: As yet, its antigen is unknown.

Trimming removed 2 bases from V and 7 bases from J; junction bases left unmatched: 7. CDR3 size: 15 residues. In germline, CDR1 is KGHSH, CDR2 LQKENI. Points from the study as a whole: TCRB CDR3s from Type 1 diabetes patients were moderately but significantly shorter in all four CD4+ subsets.

Reverse transcribing all isolated RNA meant expressed TCRB transcripts were sequenced. Sequenced by immunoSEQ multiplex PCR; TCRdb stores in-frame clones only, minus some. The table records roughly 100,000 clones, under 30% of them present only once. The specimen sequenced was central memory CD4+ T cells from blood. This receptor was obtained from a woman between 18 and 29 years old with type 1 diabetes. The chain employs TRBV18 and TRBJ2-1, with 8 bases matching TRBD1. The CDR3 spells CASSPGAGGENEQFF. For the CDR3, the DNA is TGTGCCAGCTCACCAGGCGCAGGGGGCGAAAATGAGCAGTTCTTC.